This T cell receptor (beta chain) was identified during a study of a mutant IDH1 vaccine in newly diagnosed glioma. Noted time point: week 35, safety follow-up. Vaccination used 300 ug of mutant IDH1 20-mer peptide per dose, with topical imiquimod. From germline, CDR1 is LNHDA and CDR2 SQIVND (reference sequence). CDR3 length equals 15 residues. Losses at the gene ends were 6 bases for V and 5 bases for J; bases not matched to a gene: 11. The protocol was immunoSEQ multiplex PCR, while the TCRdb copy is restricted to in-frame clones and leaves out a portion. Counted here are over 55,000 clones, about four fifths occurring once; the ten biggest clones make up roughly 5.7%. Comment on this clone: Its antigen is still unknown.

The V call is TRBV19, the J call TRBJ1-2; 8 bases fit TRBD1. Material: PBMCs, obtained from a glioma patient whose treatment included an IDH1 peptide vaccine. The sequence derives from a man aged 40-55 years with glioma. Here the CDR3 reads CASRIPGQAFYGYTF. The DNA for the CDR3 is TGTGCCAGTAGAATCCCGGGACAGGCCTTTTATGGCTACACCTTC.